This T cell receptor (beta chain) was obtained from a study of Graves' ophthalmopathy and Graves' hyperthyroidism. Study in general: Before any treatment, peripheral blood was taken at the initial diagnosis. Points from the study as a whole: Ophthalmopathy progression prediction by the model yielded a sensitivity of more than 60% and a specificity of less than 75%. From stable hyperthyroidism, ophthalmopathy was separated by a 13-signature model with 87.88% sensitivity and approximately 81% specificity.

CDR3 length: 13 residues. CDR1 and CDR2 from the germline V gene are SQVTM and ANQGSEA. The ends lost 3 bases at V and 5 bases at J; junction bases unmatched: 6. Concerning this clonotype itself: The antigen remains unidentified.

RNA transcripts provided the template for amplifying TCR beta CDR3 regions. An opening RT-PCR round employed HTBI primers and preceded a second-round multiplex PCR. TCRdb itself ran the multiplex PCR reads through MiXCR, one entry per CDR3 protein. The sample holds about 740,000 distinct CDR3 sequences, 35% to 50% seen once. Moderate-to-severe activity, CAS ≥3, NOSPECS ≥4 and a duration under 3 months were seen in donors with ophthalmopathy. Source material: peripheral blood. The sequence derives from an adult man with Graves' ophthalmopathy. The rearrangement links TRBV29-1 to TRBJ1-2; the match to TRBD1 covers 7 bases. CDR3 in DNA: TGCAGCGTTGACCCGACAGGGACATATGGCTACACCTTC. Its protein product is CSVDPTGTYGYTF.